One sample yielded the 8 T cell receptor beta chains listed below, sequenced in a study of blood T cell repertoires in COVID-19. Only in-frame clones appear in the TCRdb table, and some are missing; sequencing was by immunoSEQ multiplex PCR. This table holds about 120,000 clones, roughly 76% found once. The material sequenced was peripheral blood. Source of these receptors: a human donor in a cohort sampled during active COVID-19.

The genes are TRBV11-3 and TRBJ2-5; the D is unclear. The CDR3 totals 12 residues. The germline V gene encodes CDR1 SGHNT and CDR2 YENEEA. V was clipped by 1 base and J by 5 bases, with 5 bases between them. The CDR3 sequence: CASSLVGETQYF. CDR3 nucleotide sequence: TGTGCCAGCAGCTTAGTCGGGGAGACCCAGTACTTC.

This chain uses TRBV19 with TRBJ1-1, with a tentative D call TRBD1 (6 bases). Between the trimmed V and J ends, which lost 5 bases and 3 bases, there was a span of 10 bases. This CDR3 has 13 residues. The germline CDR1 and CDR2 sequences are LNHDA and SQIVND (reference sequence). This CDR3 reads CASSQGLDTEAFF. As DNA, the CDR3 is TGTGCCAGTAGTCAGGGGTTGGACACTGAAGCTTTCTTT.

The chain employs TRBV6-2 or TRBV6-3 and TRBJ2-7, with no clear D. The CDR3 totals 15 residues. The V gene lost 6 bases and the J gene lost 1 base, with 16 bases spanning the gap. Looked up from germline, CDR1 is MNHEY and CDR2 is SVGEGT. For the CDR3, the DNA is TGTGCCAGCAGCCCTCCGGTCCCAGCGTCCTACGAGCAGTACTTC. Its translation: CASSPPVPASYEQYF.

J is TRBJ2-1 and V is TRBV19, with 8 nucleotides matching TRBD2. Germline V gives CDR1 LNHDA, CDR2 SQIVND (reference sequence). The CDR3 contains 14 residues. Losses at the gene ends were 10 bases for V and 4 bases for J; bases not matched to a gene: 9. CDR3 protein: CATKAGVSYNEQFF. The CDR3 nucleotides read TGTGCCACCAAAGCGGGAGTCTCTTACAATGAGCAGTTCTTC.

This clone was observed a handful of times. The chain joins TRBV3-1 (or the pseudogene TRBV3-2) to TRBJ2-7, with 8 bases fitting TRBD1. The CDR3 has 11 amino acids. The germline V gene encodes CDR1 LGHDT and CDR2 YNNKEL (reference sequence). The V and J ends lost 5 bases and 13 bases, in that order; junction bases with no gene match: 7. The CDR3 protein is CASSRTGSFYF. CDR3 nucleotides: TGTGCCAGCAGCAGGACAGGGTCATTTTACTTC.

The chain links TRBV28 to TRBJ1-1, with 7 bases aligning to TRBD1. Germline V CDR1 and CDR2: MDHEN, SYDVKM. CDR3 length: 14 residues. V was clipped by 6 bases and J by 1 base; unmatched bases: 5. CDR3 nucleotides: TGTGCCAGCAGCCCTGGGACAGCGAACACTGAAGCTTTCTTT. This gives the protein CASSPGTANTEAFF.

This clone was picked up a small number of times. The chain recombines TRBV7-9 with TRBJ1-2; 10 positions agree with TRBD1. V shed 5 bases and J 5 bases; nucleotides not matched to a gene: 11. The germline V gene encodes CDR1 SEHNR and CDR2 FQNEAQ (reference sequence). CDR3 length: 16 amino acids. In nucleotides, the CDR3 is TGTGCCAGCAGCCCTACGGGGGGACAGGGGTTATATGGCTACACCTTC. Its protein product is CASSPTGGQGLYGYTF.

The rearrangement joins TRBV5-1 to TRBJ1-5, with 8 bases matching TRBD1. The CDR3 has 15 residues. Germline CDR1 reads SGHRS; CDR2 reads YFSETQ. J lost 6 bases, V lost 3 bases, and 8 bases had no gene match. CDR3 amino acids: CASSSAGGAGQPQHF. The CDR3 coding sequence is TGCGCCAGCAGCTCGGCAGGGGGCGCCGGTCAGCCCCAGCATTTT. Full variable domain (remainder filled in from reference TRBV5-1 and TRBJ1-5): KAGVTQTPRYLIKTRGQQVTLSCSPISGHRSVSWYQQTPGQGLQFLFEYFSETQRNKGNFPGRFSGRQFSNSRSEMNVSTLELGDSALYLCASSSAGGAGQPQHFGDGTRLSIL.